The clone carrying this T cell receptor beta chain was detected a few times. Grouping used clinical history reported by participants in a survey and questionnaire. The study counted Cohort 3 donors as recovered given two negative PCRs, clearance, or symptom resolution. Authors' methods: Amplification from reference gene primers served as the basis for estimated nucleated cell counts. The method was immunoSEQ multiplex PCR; TCRdb's version includes in-frame clones alone and lacks a portion of them. V, J and clone size were drawn from that table, and D and trimming were deduced from the DNA. The sample holds hundreds of thousands of clones, approximately 92% seen once. The data are from a study of blood T cell repertoires in COVID-19. Study context: Sources were T cells, B-cell-depleted T cells, or PBMCs; the material itself was cDNA or gDNA.

Losses at the gene ends were 5 bases for V and 8 bases for J; bases not matched to a gene: 8. CDR1 and CDR2 (germline): SGHNT, YENEEA. This CDR3 has 13 amino acids. Sequenced: PBMCs or T cells enriched from blood (not recorded which). The chain employs TRBV11-3 and TRBJ2-7, with 8 bases fitting TRBD1. This TCR was recovered from a man aged 18 to 30 who had recovered from COVID-19. The CDR3 nucleotides read TGTGCCAGCAGCCAGGACAGGGCGGGCAAGCAGTACTTC. This encodes CASSQDRAGKQYF.